Below are 8 T cell receptor beta chains sequenced from a single sample in a study of T cell responses to AZD1222 COVID-19 vaccine. Here immunoSEQ multiplex PCR was the method, and the copy in TCRdb shows in-frame clones only, minus some. Of approximately 100,000 clones listed, around 95% were seen once; the top ten hold 2% to 2.5%. Sequencing was performed on peripheral blood, taken on day 0 of AZD1222 vaccination. These TCRs come from an adult in good health.

This sequence joins TRBV11-3 and TRBJ1-1; TRBD1 matches at 9 bases. Germline V gives CDR1 SGHNT, CDR2 YENEEA. Trimming removed 5 bases from V and 1 base from J; junction bases left unmatched: 8. The CDR3 consists of 16 residues. CDR3 loop: CASSGLQTGGNTEAFF. For the CDR3, the DNA is TGTGCCAGCAGCGGCTTACAGACAGGGGGGAACACTGAAGCTTTCTTT.

J is TRBJ2-1 and V is TRBV27; 11 nucleotides match TRBD2. Germline V gene data show CDR1 as MNHEY and CDR2 as SMNVEV (reference sequence). V shed 6 bases, J shed 7 bases, and the junction held 8 bases outside the gene matches. The CDR3 has 15 residues. CDR3 protein: CASSVTSGRLNEQFF. The CDR3 bases are TGTGCCAGCAGCGTTACTAGCGGGAGACTTAATGAGCAGTTCTTC.

The chain is built from TRBV3-1 (or the pseudogene TRBV3-2) and TRBJ2-2; TRBD2 matches at 9 bases. V lost 3 bases to trimming and J lost 3 bases; unmatched junction nucleotides: 2. CDR3 length: 15 amino acids. The V gene's germline CDR1 is LGHDT and CDR2 YNNKEL (reference sequence). Here the CDR3 reads CASSQIAGDTGELFF. In DNA form, the CDR3 reads TGTGCCAGCAGCCAGATAGCGGGGGACACCGGGGAGCTGTTTTTT.

This chain joins TRBV7-9 and TRBJ1-4, with 10 bases matching TRBD1. CDR3 length equals 16 residues. Germline trimming cut 8 bases from V and 4 bases from J; bases unmatched to any gene: 10. Germline CDR1 and CDR2: SEHNR and FQNEAQ (reference sequence). The CDR3 nucleotides read TGTGCCAGCGCAGGTTGGACAGGGGGTGTTAATGAAAAACTGTTTTTT. Amino acid sequence: CASAGWTGGVNEKLFF.

The chain links TRBV10-2 to TRBJ1-2; D gene uncertain. The CDR3 sequence is 11 residues long. V lost 4 bases to trimming and J lost 5 bases, with 5 bases between them. Germline V lookup: CDR1 WSHSY, CDR2 SAAADI. The CDR3 nucleotides read TGCGCCAGCAGTGCCGATTATGGCTACACCTTC. Its protein product is CASSADYGYTF.

The V and J genes are TRBV9 and TRBJ1-2, with D uncertain. Germline CDR1 reads SGDLS; CDR2 reads YYNGEE. The ends were cut back, 4 bases at V and 1 base at J, with 17 bases in the middle. This CDR3 has 16 residues. The DNA of the CDR3 is TGTGCCAGCAGCTCCGAGGTGGATCCGTTTAACTATGGCTACACCTTC. Translation: CASSSEVDPFNYGYTF.

The J gene is TRBJ2-2, the V gene TRBV7-9; the match to TRBD2 covers 7 bases. The germline V gene encodes CDR1 SEHNR and CDR2 FQNEAQ (reference sequence). V lost 8 bases to trimming and J lost 0 bases; unmatched junction nucleotides: 6. The CDR3 sequence is 15 residues long. The CDR3 DNA reads TGTGCCAGCCTTGATCGGGGGGCGAACACCGGGGAGCTGTTTTTT. Translation: CASLDRGANTGELFF.

The rearrangement joins TRBV30 to TRBJ2-1; 7 bases line up with TRBD1. CDR3 length equals 12 residues. Germline loops: CDR1 GTSNPN, CDR2 SVGIG (reference sequence). The CDR3 reads CAYNRGKDEQFF. The CDR3 DNA reads as TGTGCTTATAACAGGGGTAAAGATGAGCAGTTCTTC.